Listed below are T cell receptor beta chains from one sample, sequenced in a study of T cells in Graves' hyperthyroidism and ophthalmopathy. TCRdb fed the multiplex PCR reads into MiXCR, producing one record per CDR3 protein. The repertoire has about 480,000 distinct CDR3 sequences, less than 25% of them found once; the top ten carry 49%. The sequenced sample was blood. The receptors stem from a woman aged 70-85 years with Graves' ophthalmopathy. The CDR3 runs from the conserved cysteine through the conserved F or W. The order of the fields is J gene, D gene, clone size, V gene, CDR3 protein, CDR3 DNA. A D gene is named only where the DNA matches it firmly. The size entry is marked missing in some rows and otherwise reads once, few, many or a size class.

TRBJ2-4 TRBD2 - TRBV3-1 CASSQGLAGVIQYF TGTGCCAGCAGCCAAGGCCTAGCGGGCGTGATTCAGTACTTC
TRBJ2-3 - few TRBV7-2 CASSLASGGIRTDTQYF TGTGCCAGCAGCTTAGCCTCAGGCGGGATCCGCACAGATACGCAGTATTTT
TRBJ2-3 - - TRBV7-2 CASSLLLAETTDTQYF TGTGCCAGCAGCTTGCTACTAGCAGAGACCACAGATACGCAGTATTTT
TRBJ2-2 TRBD1 many TRBV12-3/TRBV12-4 CASSNLPPGQGMAGELFF TGTGCCAGCAGCAATCTACCCCCGGGACAGGGAATGGCCGGGGAGCTGTTTTTT
TRBJ1-2 TRBD1 - TRBV20-1 CSARDRTGDYYGYTF TGCAGTGCTAGAGATCGGACAGGGGATTACTATGGCTACACCTTC
TRBJ2-6 - few TRBV11-2 CASSPPRAGANVLTF TGTGCCAGCAGCCCCCCTAGAGCTGGGGCCAACGTCCTGACTTTC
TRBJ2-1 - many TRBV20-1 CSARARAINSYNEQFF TGCAGTGCTAGAGCCCGAGCGATTAACTCCTACAATGAGCAGTTCTTC
TRBJ1-5 - - TRBV19 CASRGFVGNQPQHF TGTGCCAGTAGAGGGTTCGTGGGAAATCAGCCCCAGCATTTT
TRBJ1-5 - many TRBV2 CASALTGQGQPQHF TGTGCCAGCGCCCTCACAGGGCAAGGGCAGCCCCAGCATTTT
TRBJ1-2 - many TRBV5-1 CASSLSRSYGYTF TGCGCCAGCAGCTTGAGCAGGAGCTATGGCTACACCTTC
TRBJ2-1 - few TRBV9 CASSEPSGTRPLGEQFF TGTGCCAGCAGCGAGCCGAGTGGGACCCGCCCACTGGGTGAGCAGTTCTTC
TRBJ2-3 TRBD1 many TRBV28 CASRGQGEDTQYF TGTGCCAGCAGGGGTCAGGGGGAAGATACGCAGTATTTT
TRBJ2-3 - many TRBV11-3 CASSLRSAGSTDTQYF TGTGCCAGCAGCTTACGATCGGCGGGGAGCACAGATACGCAGTATTTT
TRBJ1-5 - - TRBV6-5 CASSWYTGPGSNQPQHF TGTGCCAGCAGTTGGTATACAGGGCCGGGGAGCAATCAGCCCCAGCATTTT
TRBJ2-3 TRBD1 - TRBV7-2 CASTKDRGDTQYF TGTGCCAGCACCAAGGACAGGGGAGATACGCAGTATTTT
TRBJ2-7 TRBD1 many TRBV3-1 CASSQGGQNYEQYF TGTGCCAGCAGCCAAGGGGGACAGAACTACGAGCAGTACTTC
TRBJ1-5 TRBD1 many TRBV2 CASSPTGGFSNQPQHF TGTGCCAGCAGCCCGACAGGGGGCTTTAGCAATCAGCCCCAGCATTTT
TRBJ2-1 TRBD2 many TRBV20-1 CSAREPSGHTYNEQFF TGCAGTGCTAGAGAACCTAGCGGGCACACCTACAATGAGCAGTTCTTC
TRBJ2-5 - - TRBV12-3/TRBV12-4 CASSSSTGPGAQYF TGTGCCAGCAGTTCCTCTACAGGCCCGGGGGCCCAGTACTTC
TRBJ2-3 TRBD2 many TRBV2 CASSEYIGSGLAGSMDTQYF TGTGCCAGCAGTGAATATATTGGAAGCGGACTAGCGGGGTCCATGGATACGCAGTATTTT
TRBJ1-1 TRBD1 many TRBV28 CASRLKGAHPLNTEAFF TGTGCCAGCAGGTTGAAGGGGGCGCACCCCTTGAACACTGAAGCTTTCTTT
TRBJ2-1 - - TRBV3-1 CASSQDRPRDVLDSEQFF TGTGCCAGCAGCCAAGATCGTCCGAGGGACGTACTAGACAGTGAGCAGTTCTTC